These 25 T cell receptor beta chains came from one sample sequenced in a study of tumor-infiltrating lymphocytes in primary liver carcinoma (dated by TCRdb to about 2017). Total RNA and DNA were co-extracted without cell sorting from about 19-30 mg of bulk tissue using the AllPrep DNA/RNA mini kit. Reads for this sample came from an Illumina HiSeq 2500. Using a constant-region primer and ProtoScript II reverse transcriptase, TCRbeta-specific cDNA was reverse-transcribed from approximately 0.55 ug total RNA. Three nested multiplex PCR rounds, following a slightly modified ARM-PCR procedure, were used to build the TCRbeta libraries. Multiplex TRBV1-TRBV30 forward primers and a Cbeta reverse primer were used in the first two PCR rounds, each of which was run for roughly 10 cycles. TCRdb took the public reads, trimmed them with fastp at Q25, ran MiXCR for clone calling and kept in-frame beta chains. Under each unique CDR3 protein, matching rows form one entry showing the most common genes and DNA. For this sample there are roughly 78,000 distinct CDR3 sequences; 65% to 75% appear just once. In total, the top ten clones hold roughly 13% of the sample.

What was sequenced was liver tumor tissue from sampling region 4. What this sample's cell subset or site label stands for: tumor region T4, right-lateral pole. These receptors were collected from a woman between 55 and 75 years old with primary liver carcinoma and hepatitis B virus infection.

This clonotype occurred a few times. This may stem from a read error, because a much larger clone lies one nucleotide away. J is TRBJ2-3 and V is TRBV4-1; TRBD2 agrees at 9 bases. CDR3 length: 15 amino acids. With 6 bases clipped from V and 4 bases from J, the junction kept 8 bases outside the gene matches. Germline CDR1 and CDR2: MGHRA and YSYEKL. CDR3 sequence reads: CASSPIAGASDTQYF. The CDR3 nucleotides read TGCGCCAGCAGTCCGATAGCGGGAGCGTCAGATACGCAGTATTTT.

Comments on this clonotype: The conserved phenylalanine or tryptophan is not found at the CDR3 terminus, so this likely reflects a read error. The J gene is TRBJ1-6, the V gene TRBV11-2, with D unresolved. The CDR3 loop spans 15 amino acids. CDR1 and CDR2 from the germline V gene are SGHAT and FQNNGV. The CDR3: CASSFSGPYNSPLHL. The CDR3 DNA is TGTGCTAGCAGCTTTTCTGGCCCGTACAATTCACCCCTCCACTTG.

The chain uses TRBV5-6 and TRBJ2-1, with 12 positions matching TRBD2. In germline, CDR1 is SGHDT, CDR2 YYEEEE. The length of the CDR3 is 17 residues. CDR3: CVGEDASGRADWGEQFF. CDR3 DNA: TGTGTCGGCGAAGACGCTAGCGGGAGGGCGGATTGGGGTGAGCAGTTCTTC.

Worth noting for this clonotype: This may come from a read error, since a much larger clone is one base off. The chain has TRBV30 and TRBJ2-2; perhaps TRBD1 as D (6 bases). The CDR3 spans 15 residues. Trimming stripped 5 bases from V and 6 bases from J, with 19 bases between. Germline V gene sequence: CDR1 GTSNPN, CDR2 SVGIG (reference sequence). The DNA for the CDR3 is TGTGCCTGGGACCGTATGGGGGCGAGTTCCGGGGAGCTGTTTTTT. Its translation: CAWDRMGASSGELFF. Combining the CDR3 with reference TRBV30 and TRBJ2-2 gives the whole variable domain SQTIHQWPATLVQPVGSPLSLECTVEGTSNPNLYWYRQAAGRGLQLLFYSVGIGQISSEVPQNLSASRPQDRQFILSSKKLLLSDSGFYLCAWDRMGASSGELFFGEGSRLTVL.

As to this clonotype: One junction end disagrees with the germline gene, perhaps due to a read error. V gene TRBV4-2 combines with J gene TRBJ2-5; TRBD1 is a possible D gene (6 bases). This CDR3 spans 16 amino acids. Germline V gives CDR1 LGHNA, CDR2 YNFKEQ. This chain's CDR3 is CASNQGLEDTGETQYF. The CDR3 region has the DNA TGTGCCAGCAACCAAGGCCTCGAGGACACAGGGGAGACCCAGTACTTC.

For this clonotype: A read error may explain this, as a much larger clone is one base away. CDR3 loop: CASSATGQASYEQYF. The CDR3 DNA follows: TGTGCCAGCAGTGCCACGGGACAAGCCTCCTACGAGCAGTACTTC. J is TRBJ2-7 and V is TRBV28, with D maybe TRBD1 (6 bases). Germline CDR1 reads MDHEN; CDR2 reads SYDVKM. V lost 5 bases to trimming and J lost 0 bases, with 14 bases between them. This CDR3 contains 15 residues.

The chain has TRBV28 and TRBJ2-7; 9 nucleotides match TRBD2. CDR3 length: 19 residues. Germline V gene data show CDR1 as MDHEN and CDR2 as SYDVKM. V gave up 5 bases and J gave up 2 bases; unmatched junction bases: 19. The CDR3 protein is CASSTPRWIAGDDAYEQYF. The CDR3 DNA is TGTGCCAGCAGTACCCCCCGGTGGATAGCGGGAGACGACGCCTACGAGCAGTACTTC.

In regard to this clonotype: The junction does not match germline at one end; this may be a read error. The rearrangement uses TRBV5-4 and TRBJ2-1; perhaps TRBD1 as D (7 bases). The CDR3 contains 15 residues. CDR1 and CDR2 from the germline V gene are SGHNT and YYREEE (reference sequence). The CDR3 region is CTSSLEGAKWNEQFF. In DNA, the CDR3 is TGTACCAGCAGCTTGGAGGGGGCTAAATGGAATGAGCAGTTCTTC.

V gene TRBV29-1 combines with J gene TRBJ2-1; D ambiguous. Germline CDR1 is SQVTM and CDR2 is ANQGSEA. The V and J ends lost 3 bases and 15 bases respectively, with 24 bases between them. The CDR3 has 14 residues. The CDR3 region has the DNA TGCAGCGTTGATGGGTATCGAACCCACGAAGAGTTGTTCTTC. This encodes CSVDGYRTHEELFF.

With respect to this clonotype: An end of the junction differs from the germline gene, which may be a read error. The V call is TRBV10-1, the J call TRBJ2-2; D may be TRBD1 (6 bases). CDR1 is WNHNN, CDR2 SYGVQD, per germline (reference sequence). The CDR3 totals 16 residues. The CDR3 DNA follows: TGCACCAGCAGTAAAGACCGGGACAACTACACTGAGGAGCTGTTTTTT. Translating it yields CTSSKDRDNYTEELFF.

The chain is built from TRBV4-1 and TRBJ2-5; 7 bases are shared with TRBD2. Germline assignment: CDR1 MGHRA and CDR2 YSYEKL. This CDR3 spans 14 amino acids. V lost 5 bases to trimming and J lost 11 bases; unmatched junction nucleotides: 14. CDR3: CASSKRAREEAQYF. DNA for the CDR3: TGCGCCAGCAGCAAGCGCGCCCGGGAGGAGGCACAGTACTTC.

This clonotype was observed many times. DNA for the CDR3: TGTGCCAGCAGTCCCGCCGGGACAGCCAACTACAATGAGCAGTTCTTC. Translated: CASSPAGTANYNEQFF. The gene calls are TRBV28 and TRBJ2-1; the match to TRBD1 covers 7 bases. The CDR3 is 16 amino acids. Germline CDR1 is MDHEN and CDR2 is SYDVKM. After removal of 5 bases from V and 3 bases from J, the junction contained 10 bases not matched to a gene.

Points on this clonotype: The missing conserved phenylalanine or tryptophan at the end of this CDR3 makes a read error likely. It is unclear where the CDR3 begins or ends on the DNA, so no DNA is shown, and the CDR3 is as TCRdb lists it. This chain uses TRBV29-1 with TRBJ1-2; the table's D call, TRBD1, has no DNA check behind it. With termini counted, the CDR3 has 13 amino acids. The germline V gene has CDR1 SQVTM and CDR2 ANQGSEA. CDR3 residues: CSVAQGAEDGNTS.

Details on this clonotype: This CDR3 is missing its conserved last phenylalanine or tryptophan, likely due to a read error. The limits of the CDR3 on the DNA are not certain, so only TCRdb's listed CDR3 is given. V and J are TRBV11-2 and TRBJ2-1. Germline-derived CDR1 and CDR2 are SGHAT and FQNNGV. The CDR3 spans 16 amino acids, including both terminal residues. CDR3 sequence: CASSLERMSSYNEQLV.

A single count supports this clonotype. A read error may account for a junction end that differs from germline. CDR3 sequence reads: CASSPGLAGGNTYEQYF. CDR3 DNA sequence: TGCGCCAGCAGTCCGGGACTAGCGGGGGGGAATACCTACGAGCAGTACTTC. This chain connects TRBV2 to TRBJ2-7; 16 positions match TRBD2. From germline, CDR1 is SNHLY and CDR2 FYNNEI. The CDR3 is 17 residues long.

The genes are TRBV6-1 and TRBJ2-1; 8 nucleotides line up with TRBD2. Germline-derived CDR1 and CDR2 are MNHNS and SASEGT. Trimming at V came to 6 bases and at J to 0 bases, leaving 1 base not matched to a gene. The CDR3 sequence is 14 residues long. Here the CDR3 DNA reads TGTGCCAGCAGGGCGGGGGGCTCCTACAATGAGCAGTTCTTC. Translating it yields CASRAGGSYNEQFF.

The chain employs TRBV10-3 and TRBJ2-2; 7 nucleotides match TRBD2. J gave up 2 bases and V 8 bases, and 14 bases lay outside the gene matches. Germline V lookup: CDR1 ENHRY, CDR2 SYGVKD. This CDR3 spans 17 amino acids. The CDR3 spells CAIRGGWRVDNTGELFF. The DNA for the CDR3 is TGTGCCATCCGCGGGGGTTGGCGTGTAGATAACACCGGGGAGCTGTTTTTT.

Notes on this clonotype: It may be a read error: a sequence one base away is much more abundant. V gene TRBV2 combines with J gene TRBJ1-1; no clear D gene. The CDR3 has 12 residues. V shed 5 bases and J shed 4 bases, with 8 bases lying between them. The germline gives CDR1 SNHLY, CDR2 FYNNEI. The CDR3 protein is CASSSWGTEAFF. Written as DNA, the CDR3 is TGTGCCAGCAGTTCATGGGGCACTGAAGCTTTCTTT.

About this clonotype: At one of its ends the junction is not consistent with the germline gene, which may arise from a read error. The chain carries TRBV14 and TRBJ1-5; a weak D match, TRBD1 (5 bases). The CDR3 covers 14 residues. The V gene's germline CDR1 is SGHDN and CDR2 FVKESK. The CDR3 reads CACSQRGSNQPQHF. The CDR3 DNA sequence: TGTGCCTGCAGCCAAAGGGGTTCGAATCAGCCCCAGCATTTT.

As for this clonotype: The germline gene is not matched at one end of the junction; a read error may be the cause. V is TRBV11-2 and J is TRBJ2-3; D is ambiguous. The germline gives CDR1 SGHAT, CDR2 FQNNGV. CDR3 length: 15 residues. CDR3: CPSRPSATSTDTQYF. In DNA, the CDR3 is TGCCCCAGCAGGCCCTCTGCAACTAGCACAGATACGCAGTATTTT.

In the case of this clonotype: Since a much larger clone is just one base distant, this may be a read error. This rearrangement joins TRBV5-1 to TRBJ2-3; TRBD1 might be the D (6 bases). This CDR3 region has 14 residues. The V gene lost 5 bases and the J gene lost 6 bases, with 16 bases spanning the gap. Germline V gene lookup returns CDR1 SGHRS and CDR2 YFSETQ. This CDR3 reads CASSGVQGVDTQYF. CDR3 bases: TGCGCCAGCAGTGGGGTACAGGGCGTCGATACGCAGTATTTT. Supplemented by reference TRBV5-1 and TRBJ2-3, the full variable domain reads KAGVTQTPRYLIKTRGQQVTLSCSPISGHRSVSWYQQTPGQGLQFLFEYFSETQRNKGNFPGRFSGRQFSNSRSEMNVSTLELGDSALYLCASSGVQGVDTQYFGPGTRLTVL.

The chain combines TRBV11-3 with TRBJ1-1; D is unclear. Looked up from germline, CDR1 is SGHNT and CDR2 is YENEEA. The V end lost 3 bases, the J end lost 10 bases, and 12 bases lay between the germline ends. This CDR3 has 12 amino acids. The CDR3 reads CASSFTAIGAFF. CDR3 bases: TGTGCCAGCAGCTTCACGGCCATCGGAGCTTTCTTT. The full variable domain, in which reference TRBV11-3 and TRBJ1-1 provide the parts outside the CDR3, is EAGVVQSPRYKIIEKKQPVAFWCNPISGHNTLYWYLQNLGQGPELLIRYENEEAVDDSQLPKDRFSAERLKGVDSTLKIQPAELGDSAVYLCASSFTAIGAFFGQGTRLTVV.

In this sample, this clonotype turned up once. The chain is built from TRBV11-2 and TRBJ1-5; the D gene is possibly TRBD1 (5 bases). Germline V gene data show CDR1 as SGHAT and CDR2 as FQNNGV. CDR3 size: 17 residues. V lost 5 bases, J lost 8 bases, and 25 bases lay in between. The CDR3 is CASSDGDARGILEPQHF. The DNA of the CDR3 is TGTGCCAGCAGCGATGGGGACGCACGGGGCATCCTGGAGCCCCAGCATTTT.

Note on this clonotype: One end of the junction fails to match germline, which may point to a read error. This rearrangement joins TRBV4-1 to TRBJ2-5, with D possibly being TRBD2 (6 bases). The V gene's germline CDR1 is MGHRA and CDR2 YSYEKL. The CDR3 is 16 residues long. The CDR3 spells CASSTRYRAREETQYF. In DNA form, the CDR3 reads TGTGCCAGCAGCACCCGATACCGGGCCCGGGAGGAGACCCAGTACTTC.

The chain couples TRBV6-1 to TRBJ2-7; 9 nucleotides align to TRBD2. This CDR3 comprises 15 residues. Germline values: CDR1 MNHNS, CDR2 SASEGT. The junction had 11 bases not matched to a gene; V was cut back by 2 bases and J by 9 bases. Written as DNA, the CDR3 is TGTGCCAGCAGTGAATGTAGCGGGAGCTCCTACTGGCAGTACTTC. This translates into CASSECSGSSYWQYF.